This is a list of T cell receptor beta chains from one sample in a study of OX40 agonist ivuxolimab in advanced cancers. Libraries were prepared by immunoSEQ multiplex PCR; TCRdb keeps only in-frame clonotypes and omits some of them. Among around 90,000 clones listed, around 90% were seen once. This material consisted of CD4+ or CD8+ T cells sorted from blood, taken in a trial of the OX40 agonist ivuxolimab. The receptors were sampled from an adult with an advanced solid tumor such as melanoma, head and neck, liver or kidney cancer. The CDR3 runs from the conserved cysteine through the conserved F or W. A D gene is named only where the DNA matches it firmly. Part of the rows lack a size; the others show once, few, many or a class for expanded clones.

TRBV9,-,-,TRBJ1-2,CASSVDGTPSYGYTF,TGTGCCAGCAGCGTAGATGGGACACCCTCCTATGGCTACACCTTC
TRBV28,-,-,TRBJ1-5,CASRSQHQPQHF,TGTGCCAGCAGGTCGCAACATCAGCCCCAGCATTTT
TRBV18,-,-,TRBJ2-2,CASSRRDSNTGELFF,TGTGCCAGCTCACGACGGGATTCGAACACCGGGGAGCTGTTTTTT
TRBV7-8,TRBD1,-,TRBJ2-3,CASSSPLTGSVDTQYF,TGTGCCAGCAGCTCGCCTTTGACAGGGAGCGTAGATACGCAGTATTTT
TRBV29-1,-,-,TRBJ2-3,CSVARGTDTQYF,TGCAGCGTTGCAAGGGGCACAGATACGCAGTATTTT
TRBV10-1,TRBD2,-,TRBJ2-5,CASSEGGAGRQETQYF,TGCGCCAGCAGTGAGGGCGGAGCGGGAAGGCAGGAGACCCAGTACTTC
TRBV6-6,-,-,TRBJ2-7,CASSYLRVPPYEQYF,TGTGCCAGCAGTTACCTGCGGGTACCCCCCTACGAGCAGTACTTC
TRBV30,TRBD1,-,TRBJ1-5,CAWEQGADQPQHF,TGTGCCTGGGAACAGGGGGCGGATCAGCCCCAGCATTTT
TRBV6-1,-,-,TRBJ2-2,CASEGARLNTGELFF,TGTGCCAGCGAGGGAGCCCGACTAAACACCGGGGAGCTGTTTTTT
TRBV9,TRBD2,-,TRBJ2-1,CASSLGTSGNYEQFF,TGTGCCAGCAGCCTGGGGACTAGCGGGAACTATGAGCAGTTCTTC
TRBV30,-,-,TRBJ2-1,CAWSLAGRGNEQFF,TGTGCCTGGAGTTTGGCGGGAAGAGGCAATGAGCAGTTCTTC
TRBV28,-,few,TRBJ1-2,CASSLYGANYGYTF,TGTGCCAGCAGTTTATACGGAGCTAACTATGGCTACACCTTC
TRBV6-5,TRBD1,-,TRBJ1-5,CATDGTGWNNQPQHF,TGTGCCACCGACGGGACAGGGTGGAACAATCAGCCCCAGCATTTT
TRBV27,-,-,TRBJ1-1,CASTEVGGREAFF,TGTGCCAGCACCGAGGTAGGGGGGCGTGAAGCTTTCTTT
TRBV5-1,-,-,TRBJ2-7,CASSLNGPDYEQYF,TGCGCCAGCAGCTTAAACGGGCCGGACTACGAGCAGTACTTC
TRBV18,TRBD2,-,TRBJ2-7,CASSPETSGYEQYF,TGTGCCAGCTCACCAGAGACTAGCGGCTACGAGCAGTACTTC
TRBV14,-,-,TRBJ1-6,CASSPQPDSYYNSPLHF,TGTGCCAGCAGCCCACAACCAGACTCGTACTATAATTCACCCCTCCACTTT
TRBV15,-,-,TRBJ2-5,CATSRGQQETQYF,TGTGCCACCAGCAGAGGACAGCAAGAGACCCAGTACTTC